This T cell receptor beta chain stems from a study of blood T cell repertoires in COVID-19. Germline CDR1 is SNHLY and CDR2 is FYNNEI. Trimming took 6 bases from V and 2 from J, leaving 7 bases between them. The CDR3 is 12 amino acids. Using immunoSEQ multiplex PCR, the repertoire was profiled, and TCRdb retains in-frame clones only, with some absent. Found here are around 150,000 clones, roughly 84% of them singletons; the top ten hold about 8.9%. The TCR sequence derives from a man under 40 with COVID-19, enrolled during active disease. The rearrangement joins TRBV2 to TRBJ1-1; D is unclear. Sequencing was done on a sample of peripheral blood. The CDR3 DNA is TGTGCCAGCAGCGCAGAAAACACTGAAGCTTTCTTT. Translated, it gives CASSAENTEAFF.